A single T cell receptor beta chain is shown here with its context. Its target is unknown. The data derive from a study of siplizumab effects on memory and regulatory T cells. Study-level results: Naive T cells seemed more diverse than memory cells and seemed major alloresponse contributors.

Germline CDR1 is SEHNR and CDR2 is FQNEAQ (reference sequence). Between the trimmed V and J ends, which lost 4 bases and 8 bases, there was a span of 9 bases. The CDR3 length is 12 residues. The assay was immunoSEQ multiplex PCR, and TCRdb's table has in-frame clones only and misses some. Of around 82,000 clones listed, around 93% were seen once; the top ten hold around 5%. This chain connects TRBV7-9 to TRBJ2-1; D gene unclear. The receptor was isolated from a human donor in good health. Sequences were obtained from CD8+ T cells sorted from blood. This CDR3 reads CASSSIIYEQFF. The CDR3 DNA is TGTGCCAGCAGCTCCATAATCTATGAGCAGTTCTTC.